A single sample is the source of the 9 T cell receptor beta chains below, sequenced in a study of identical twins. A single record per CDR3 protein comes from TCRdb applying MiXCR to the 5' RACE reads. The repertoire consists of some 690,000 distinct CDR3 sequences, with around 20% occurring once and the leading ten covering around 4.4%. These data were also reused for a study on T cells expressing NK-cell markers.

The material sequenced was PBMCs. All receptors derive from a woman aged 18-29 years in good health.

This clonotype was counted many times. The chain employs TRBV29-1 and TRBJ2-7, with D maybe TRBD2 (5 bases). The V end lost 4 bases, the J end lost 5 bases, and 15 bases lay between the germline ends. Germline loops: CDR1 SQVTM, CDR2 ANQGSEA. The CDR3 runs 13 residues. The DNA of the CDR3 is TGCAGCGTTGTTAGGCTAGCTCGCAACGAGCAGTACTTC. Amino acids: CSVVRLARNEQYF.

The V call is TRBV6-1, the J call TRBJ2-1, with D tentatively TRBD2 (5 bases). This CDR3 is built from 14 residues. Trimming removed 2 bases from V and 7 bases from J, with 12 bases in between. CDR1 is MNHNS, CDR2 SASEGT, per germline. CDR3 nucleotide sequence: TGTGCCAGCAGTGAAACTAGTAGGTGGAATGAGCAGTTCTTC. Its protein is CASSETSRWNEQFF.

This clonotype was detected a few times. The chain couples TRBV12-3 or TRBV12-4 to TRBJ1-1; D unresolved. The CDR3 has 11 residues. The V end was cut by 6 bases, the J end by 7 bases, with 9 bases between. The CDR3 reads CASSPAVEAFF. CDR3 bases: TGTGCCAGCAGCCCCGCGGTTGAAGCTTTCTTT.

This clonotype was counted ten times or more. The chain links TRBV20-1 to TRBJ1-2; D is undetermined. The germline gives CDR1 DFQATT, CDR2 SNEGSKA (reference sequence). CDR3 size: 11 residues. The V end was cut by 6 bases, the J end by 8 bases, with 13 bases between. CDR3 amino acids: CSALTGWGYTF. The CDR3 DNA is TGCAGTGCCCTGACGGGGTGGGGCTACACCTTC.

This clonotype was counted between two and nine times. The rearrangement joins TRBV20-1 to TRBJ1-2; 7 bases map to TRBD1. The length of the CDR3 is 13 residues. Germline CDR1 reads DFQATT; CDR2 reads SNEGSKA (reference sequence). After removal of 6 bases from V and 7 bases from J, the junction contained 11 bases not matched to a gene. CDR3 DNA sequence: TGCAGTGCAGAACAGGGGTGGGGGCTTGGCTACACCTTC. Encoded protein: CSAEQGWGLGYTF.

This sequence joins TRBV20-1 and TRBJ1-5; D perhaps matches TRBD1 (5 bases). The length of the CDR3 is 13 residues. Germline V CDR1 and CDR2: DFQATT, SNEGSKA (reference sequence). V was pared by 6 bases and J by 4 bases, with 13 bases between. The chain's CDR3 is CSAALGVNQPQHF. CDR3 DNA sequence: TGCAGTGCCGCGCTAGGGGTGAATCAGCCCCAGCATTTT.

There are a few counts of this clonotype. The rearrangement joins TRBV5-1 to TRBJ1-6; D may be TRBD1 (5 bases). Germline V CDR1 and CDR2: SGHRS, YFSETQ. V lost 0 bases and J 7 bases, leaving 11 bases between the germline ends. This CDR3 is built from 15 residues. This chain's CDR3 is CASSLDRPSNSPLHF. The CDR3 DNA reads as TGCGCCAGCAGCTTGGACAGGCCCTCCAATTCACCCCTCCACTTT.

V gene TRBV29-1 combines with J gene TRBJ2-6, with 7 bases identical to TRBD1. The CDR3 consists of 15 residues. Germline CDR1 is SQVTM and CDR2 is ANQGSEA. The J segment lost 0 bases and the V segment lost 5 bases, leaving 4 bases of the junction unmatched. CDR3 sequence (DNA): TGCAGCGTTCCCGGACAGGACTCTGGGGCCAACGTCCTGACTTTC. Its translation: CSVPGQDSGANVLTF.

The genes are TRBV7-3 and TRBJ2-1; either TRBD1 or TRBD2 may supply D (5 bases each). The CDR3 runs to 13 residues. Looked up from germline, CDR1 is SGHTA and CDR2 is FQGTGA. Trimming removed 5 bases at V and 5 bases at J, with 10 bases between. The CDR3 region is CASSMGTDNEQFF. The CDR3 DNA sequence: TGTGCCAGCAGCATGGGGACCGACAATGAGCAGTTCTTC.